The clone carrying this TCR beta chain was counted ten times or more. Under 3 months was the duration of disease in ophthalmopathy patients, who also had a Clinical Activity Score of at least 3 and a NOSPECS grade of at least 4. From RNA transcripts, TCR beta CDR3 regions were amplified. Carried out on the TCR CDR3, a first-round RT-PCR used the HTBI primer set. Each CDR3 protein is one row after TCRdb ran MiXCR on the multiplex PCR reads. Among approximately 600,000 distinct CDR3 sequences, 14% to 15% were seen once, and the ten largest hold about 4.5%. CDR1 is SGHTA and CDR2 is FQGNSA in the germline V gene. The germline V and J ends were trimmed by 5 bases and 6 bases, with 14 bases remaining between them. This CDR3 spans 13 amino acids. This specimen belongs to a study of T cells in Graves' hyperthyroidism and ophthalmopathy. Across the study: Peripheral blood draws took place at initial diagnosis, ahead of any treatment.

This clonotype was obtained from a woman aged 40 to 50 with Graves' ophthalmopathy. V gene TRBV7-2 combines with J gene TRBJ2-7, with D uncertain. Sequences were obtained from blood. CDR3 residues: CASSEGTASEQYF. The CDR3 DNA follows: TGTGCCAGCAGCGAAGGTACTGCAAGCGAGCAGTACTTC. Together with reference TRBV7-2 and TRBJ2-7, the CDR3 gives the full variable domain: GAGVSQSPSNKVTEKGKDVELRCDPISGHTALYWYRQSLGQGLEFLIYFQGNSAPDKSGLPSDRFSAERTGGSVSTLTIQRTQQEDSAVYLCASSEGTASEQYFGPGTRLTVT.